Below are 14 T cell receptor beta chains sequenced from a single sample in a study of control samples from healthy donors and cancer patients. Sequencing was performed with immunoSEQ multiplex PCR; in TCRdb, only in-frame clones are kept and a portion is missing. The sample carries around 95,000 clones, about 90% recorded once. The sequencing sample was made of blood. The receptors were sampled from a woman between 45 and 65 years old in good health.

The chain carries TRBV6-5 and TRBJ2-5, with D possibly being TRBD2 (6 bases). Germline V gives CDR1 MNHEY, CDR2 SVGAGI. The CDR3 sequence is 15 residues long. Deletions cut 10 bases from V and 5 bases from J, with 23 bases between. In DNA form, the CDR3 reads TGTGCCACGCGTTGGGGGGTAAGGGAGCCGGAGACCCAGTACTTC. It codes for CATRWGVREPETQYF.

The V and J genes are TRBV12-3 or TRBV12-4 and TRBJ2-5; D may be TRBD1 (6 bases). V was trimmed by 11 bases and J by 1 base, leaving 11 bases between them. CDR3 length equals 12 residues. DNA of the CDR3: TGTGCCGGCGGACAGAGCCAAGAGACCCAGTACTTC. The encoded protein is CAGGQSQETQYF.

This sequence joins TRBV29-1 and TRBJ1-1; possibly TRBD1 for D (6 bases). The CDR3 has 13 amino acids. The V and J ends lost 7 bases and 6 bases respectively, with 18 bases between them. CDR1 and CDR2 from the germline V gene are SQVTM and ANQGSEA. The CDR3 protein is CSAKQGAGAEAFF. The CDR3, as DNA: TGCAGCGCGAAACAGGGCGCAGGCGCTGAAGCTTTCTTT.

The chain couples TRBV30 to TRBJ2-7, with D perhaps being TRBD1 or TRBD2 (5 bases each). This CDR3 spans 12 amino acids. V was clipped by 0 bases and J by 6 bases, with 9 bases between them. Per the germline V gene, CDR1 is GTSNPN and CDR2 is SVGIG (reference sequence). CDR3 sequence: CAWSVGVLEQYF. The CDR3 bases are TGTGCCTGGAGTGTGGGGGTTCTCGAGCAGTACTTC.

This clone has a handful of counts. V gene TRBV2 combines with J gene TRBJ2-2; a weak D match, TRBD2 (6 bases). The V and J ends lost 7 bases and 1 base respectively, with 16 bases between them. Germline CDR1 is SNHLY and CDR2 is FYNNEI. This CDR3 is built from 16 residues. The DNA for the CDR3 is TGTGCCAGCAAACCCCCGGGACTTAAGAACACCGGGGAGCTGTTTTTT. This encodes CASKPPGLKNTGELFF.

The genes are TRBV20-1 and TRBJ1-2; TRBD1 is a possible D gene (6 bases). The germline V and J ends were trimmed by 7 bases and 4 bases, with 10 bases remaining between them. Germline assignment: CDR1 DFQATT and CDR2 SNEGSKA (reference sequence). This CDR3 has 11 residues. The CDR3 DNA reads as TGCAGTGTGACCAGGGGCTATGGCTACACCTTC. Its protein product is CSVTRGYGYTF.

The chain is built from TRBV2 and TRBJ2-5; 10 nucleotides agree with TRBD2. The CDR3 sequence is 14 residues long. Per the germline V gene, CDR1 is SNHLY and CDR2 is FYNNEI. Trimming removed 6 bases from V and 2 bases from J; junction bases left unmatched: 3. In DNA, the CDR3 is TGTGCCAGCAGCCCGGGACTAGCGCAAGAGACCCAGTACTTC. Residues: CASSPGLAQETQYF. The full variable domain, with the rest looked up from reference TRBV2 and TRBJ2-5, is EPEVTQTPSHQVTQMGQEVILRCVPISNHLYFYWYRQILGQKVEFLVSFYNNEISEKSEIFDDQFSVERPDGSNFTLKIRSTKLEDSAMYFCASSPGLAQETQYFGPGTRLLVL.

The V gene is TRBV5-4, the J gene TRBJ1-5, with a possible D match to TRBD1 (5 bases). Germline V gene lookup returns CDR1 SGHNT and CDR2 YYREEE (reference sequence). Deletions cut 3 bases from V and 0 bases from J, with 16 bases between. There are 17 residues in the CDR3. The CDR3 protein is CASSYSQGESSNQPQHF. The CDR3 region has the DNA TGTGCCAGCAGCTACAGTCAGGGTGAATCTAGCAATCAGCCCCAGCATTTT.

The chain uses TRBV7-9 and TRBJ2-1; the match to TRBD2 covers 12 bases. Trimming removed 5 bases from V and 1 base from J; junction bases left unmatched: 3. CDR3 length: 16 residues. Per the germline V gene, CDR1 is SEHNR and CDR2 is FQNEAQ (reference sequence). CDR3 in amino acids: CASSRLAGVSYNEQFF. As DNA, the CDR3 is TGTGCCAGCAGCCGACTAGCGGGGGTTTCCTACAATGAGCAGTTCTTC.

The chain links TRBV12-3 or TRBV12-4 to TRBJ2-3, with 9 positions matching TRBD1. The CDR3 runs 13 residues. V trimming: 3 bases; J trimming: 6 bases; junction bases outside the gene matches: 1. The CDR3, as DNA: TGTGCCAGCAGTTTGACAGGGGGGGATACGCAGTATTTT. This translates into CASSLTGGDTQYF.

The V gene is TRBV18, the J gene TRBJ2-1, with a tentative D call TRBD2 (6 bases). Per germline, CDR1 KGHSH and CDR2 LQKENI. The V and J ends lost 3 bases and 10 bases respectively, with 19 bases between them. The CDR3 extends over 15 amino acids. CDR3 sequence reads: CASSPALAVPPEQFF. The CDR3 bases are TGTGCCAGCTCACCCGCGTTAGCGGTCCCCCCAGAGCAGTTCTTC.

This clone is a singleton in its sample. The chain combines TRBV23-1 with TRBJ2-3; D is unresolved. TRBV23-1 is labeled an ORF, and its function is uncertain. V was pared by 2 bases and J by 2 bases, with 5 bases between. This CDR3 is built from 13 residues. CDR3 DNA sequence: TGCGCCAGCAGTCAAGGAGTCACAGATACGCAGTATTTT. Translation: CASSQGVTDTQYF.

This clone was recorded only once. This chain links TRBV10-3 with TRBJ2-3; TRBD2 matches 9 bases. CDR3 size: 14 residues. Trimming cost V 4 bases and J 1 base; bases outside gene matches: 0. Germline loops: CDR1 ENHRY, CDR2 SYGVKD. This chain's CDR3 is CAISGTSGTDTQYF. The CDR3 nucleotides are TGTGCCATCAGTGGGACTAGCGGCACAGATACGCAGTATTTT.

This rearrangement joins TRBV7-2 to TRBJ1-6; D ambiguous. The V gene's germline CDR1 is SGHTA and CDR2 FQGNSA. This CDR3 is 15 amino acids long. Trimming removed 5 bases from V and 6 bases from J, with 14 bases in between. This chain's CDR3 is CASSPQAQTNSPLHF. The DNA for the CDR3 is TGTGCCAGCAGCCCCCAGGCGCAGACTAATTCACCCCTCCACTTT. Drawing the rest from reference TRBV7-2 and TRBJ1-6, the complete variable domain is GAGVSQSPSNKVTEKGKDVELRCDPISGHTALYWYRQSLGQGLEFLIYFQGNSAPDKSGLPSDRFSAERTGGSVSTLTIQRTQQEDSAVYLCASSPQAQTNSPLHFGNGTRLTVT.